This T cell receptor (beta chain) appears in the sequencing data of a study of T cells after posttransplantation cyclophosphamide. Whole-study findings and limits: After PTCy, TRB diversity resembled that of CNI/methotrexate controls. Blood and skin or GI T cell repertoires showed limited TRB overlap. Later post-transplant blood repertoires were often dominated by donor CD8+ memory clones.

Controls had myeloablative marrow grafts with methotrexate and calcineurin inhibitor, sampled at 1 year. With 0 bases clipped from V and 5 bases from J, the junction kept 9 bases outside the gene matches. Per germline, CDR1 LGHNA and CDR2 YNFKEQ. The CDR3 sequence is 17 residues long. Repertoires were generated with immunoSEQ multiplex PCR, while TCRdb's copy carries only in-frame clones and drops some. Of over 15,000 clones in the sample, roughly 91% were seen once. On this clone itself: Its antigen is unknown.

This receptor was taken from a male patient aged 45-59 years who received an allogeneic stem cell transplant from an unrelated donor, was CMV-positive, and had chronic GVHD only. Certain T cells may be donor cells from the graft. Sample: PBMCs, taken after an allogeneic stem cell transplant with a calcineurin inhibitor and methotrexate. The rearrangement links TRBV4-2 to TRBJ1-5, with 8 bases matching TRBD1. This CDR3 reads CASSQDPMQGADQPQHF. The CDR3 nucleotides are TGTGCCAGCAGCCAAGATCCGATGCAGGGGGCAGATCAGCCCCAGCATTTT.